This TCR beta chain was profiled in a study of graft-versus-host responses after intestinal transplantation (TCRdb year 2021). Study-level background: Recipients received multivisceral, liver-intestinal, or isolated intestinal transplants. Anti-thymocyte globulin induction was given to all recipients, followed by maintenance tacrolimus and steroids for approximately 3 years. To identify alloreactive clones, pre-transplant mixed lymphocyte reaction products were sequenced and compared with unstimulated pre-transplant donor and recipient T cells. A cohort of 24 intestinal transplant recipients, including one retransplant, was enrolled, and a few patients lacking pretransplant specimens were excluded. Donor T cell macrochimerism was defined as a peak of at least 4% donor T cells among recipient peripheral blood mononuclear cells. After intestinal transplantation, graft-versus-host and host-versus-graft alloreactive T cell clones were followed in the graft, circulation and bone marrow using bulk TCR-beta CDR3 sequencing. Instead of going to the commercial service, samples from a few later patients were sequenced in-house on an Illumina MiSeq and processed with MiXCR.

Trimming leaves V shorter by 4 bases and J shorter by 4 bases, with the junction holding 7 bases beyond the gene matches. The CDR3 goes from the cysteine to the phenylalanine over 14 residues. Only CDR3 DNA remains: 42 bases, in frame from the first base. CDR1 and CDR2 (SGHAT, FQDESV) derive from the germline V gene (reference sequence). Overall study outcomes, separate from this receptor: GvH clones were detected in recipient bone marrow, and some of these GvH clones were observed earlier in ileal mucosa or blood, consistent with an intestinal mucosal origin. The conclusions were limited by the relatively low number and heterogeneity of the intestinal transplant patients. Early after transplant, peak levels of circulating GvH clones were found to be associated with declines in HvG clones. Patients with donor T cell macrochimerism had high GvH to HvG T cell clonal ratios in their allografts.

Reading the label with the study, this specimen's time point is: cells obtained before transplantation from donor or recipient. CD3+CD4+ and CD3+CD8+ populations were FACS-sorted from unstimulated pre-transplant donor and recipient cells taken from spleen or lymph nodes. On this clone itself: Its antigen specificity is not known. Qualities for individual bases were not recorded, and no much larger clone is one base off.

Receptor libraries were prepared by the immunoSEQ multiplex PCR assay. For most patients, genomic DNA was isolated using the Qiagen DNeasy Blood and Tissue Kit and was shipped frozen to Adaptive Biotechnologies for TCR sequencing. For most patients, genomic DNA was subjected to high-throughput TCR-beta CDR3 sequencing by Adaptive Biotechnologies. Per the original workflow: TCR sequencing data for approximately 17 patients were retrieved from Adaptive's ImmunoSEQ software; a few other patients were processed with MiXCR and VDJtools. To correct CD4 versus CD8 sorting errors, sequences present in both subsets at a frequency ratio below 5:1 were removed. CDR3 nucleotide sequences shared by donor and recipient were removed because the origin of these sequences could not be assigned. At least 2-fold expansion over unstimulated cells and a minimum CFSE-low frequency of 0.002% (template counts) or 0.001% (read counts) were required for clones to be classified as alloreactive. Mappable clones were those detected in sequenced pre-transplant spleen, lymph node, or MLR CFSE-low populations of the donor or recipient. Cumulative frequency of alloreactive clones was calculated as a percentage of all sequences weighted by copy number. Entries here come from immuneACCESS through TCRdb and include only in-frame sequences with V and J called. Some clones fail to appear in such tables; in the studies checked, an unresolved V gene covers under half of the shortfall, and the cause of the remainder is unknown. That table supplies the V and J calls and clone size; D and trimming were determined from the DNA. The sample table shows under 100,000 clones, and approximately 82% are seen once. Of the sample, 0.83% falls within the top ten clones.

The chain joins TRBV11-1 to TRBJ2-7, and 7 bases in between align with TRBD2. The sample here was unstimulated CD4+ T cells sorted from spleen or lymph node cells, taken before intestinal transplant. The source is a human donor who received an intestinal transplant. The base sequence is TGTGCCAGCAGCTCGGGAGGTCGGGGTTACGAGCAGTACTTC. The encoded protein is CASSSGGRGYEQYF.